These T cell receptor beta chains were read from a single sample in a study of T cells after yellow fever vaccination. MiXCR, applied by TCRdb to the 5' RACE reads, yields one record per CDR3 protein. The sample has roughly 500,000 distinct CDR3 sequences, approximately 21% seen once. The sequences come from PBMCs, collected 15 days after the yellow fever booster vaccination. These receptors were collected from a man aged 25-45 years who received the YFV17D yellow fever vaccine. Each CDR3 is given with its conserved first and last residue.

TRBJ2-1 | TRBV10-3 | CAIKSEHNEQFF
TRBJ2-7 | TRBV20-1 | CSVPGQGAHEQYF
TRBJ2-2 | TRBV5-1 | CASSVRVATGELFF
TRBJ2-5 | TRBV7-6 | CASSLADSLGAQYF
TRBJ1-1 | TRBV18 | CASSSRGLQTNTEAFF
TRBJ2-1 | TRBV7-8 | CASSLFGPEQFF
TRBJ1-5 | TRBV27 | CASSPGTENQPQHF
TRBJ2-7 | TRBV29-1 | CSVASGPTYEQYF
TRBJ1-2 | TRBV12-3/TRBV12-4 | CASSFGQIGYTF
TRBJ2-5 | TRBV29-1 | CSGTIGGKWTGETQYF
TRBJ2-3 | TRBV20-1 | CSASKSADTQYF
TRBJ2-5 | TRBV7-2 | CASNYRGRDETQYF
TRBJ2-4 | TRBV20-1 | CSAGGATKYIQYF
TRBJ2-7 | TRBV24-1 | CATSEATAPSYEQYF
TRBJ2-1 | TRBV10-3 | CAISGTTGSSYNEQFF
TRBJ2-2 | TRBV19 | CASQVGGAIGELFF
TRBJ2-5 | TRBV2 | CASRAPRQGLKETQYF
TRBJ2-5 | TRBV15 | CATSNGDQYQETQYF
TRBJ1-5 | TRBV20-1 | CSARDEGQPQHF
TRBJ2-7 | TRBV5-1 | CASSLGLPGETYEQYF
TRBJ2-7 | TRBV6-5 | CASSLQGGHYEQYF
TRBJ2-3 | TRBV7-2 | CASSLGPTPGTDTQYF